The 13 T cell receptor beta chains presented below share a single source sample, sequenced in a study of OX40 agonist ivuxolimab in advanced cancers. Only in-frame clones appear in the TCRdb table, and some are missing; sequencing was by immunoSEQ multiplex PCR. This table has over 60,000 clones, around 80% appearing once. Sample: CD4+ or CD8+ T cells sorted from blood, taken in a trial of the OX40 agonist ivuxolimab. The receptor source for this set is an adult with an advanced solid tumor such as melanoma, head and neck, liver or kidney cancer.

The chain recombines TRBV7-9 with TRBJ2-3, with a possible D match to TRBD2 (6 bases). The CDR3 sequence is 11 residues long. From germline, CDR1 is SEHNR and CDR2 FQNEAQ (reference sequence). V was trimmed by 3 bases and J by 11 bases, leaving 9 bases between them. As DNA, the CDR3 is TGTGCCAGCAGCTTTAGCGGAAGGCAGTATTTT. It codes for CASSFSGRQYF.

The chain links TRBV19 to TRBJ2-3, with a possible D match to TRBD2 (7 bases). Trimming took 4 bases from V and 1 from J, leaving 15 bases between them. Per the germline V gene, CDR1 is LNHDA and CDR2 is SQIVND (reference sequence). The CDR3 spans 16 residues. The CDR3 here is CASSTGTNRGTDTQYF. The CDR3 nucleotides read TGTGCCAGTAGTACAGGGACTAACAGGGGCACAGATACGCAGTATTTT.

The V call is TRBV29-1, the J call TRBJ2-1; D is unresolved. This CDR3 is built from 11 residues. V lost 8 bases and J 7 bases, leaving 12 bases between the germline ends. Germline-derived CDR1 and CDR2 are SQVTM and ANQGSEA. The CDR3 here is CSTDQLNEQFF. The CDR3 DNA follows: TGCAGCACGGACCAACTGAATGAGCAGTTCTTC.

This chain connects TRBV5-1 to TRBJ1-2; 7 bases agree with TRBD1. CDR3 length: 15 residues. Unmatched junction bases numbered 9, after V lost 3 bases and J lost 4 bases. CDR1 and CDR2 from the germline V gene are SGHRS and YFSETQ. This CDR3 reads CASSSGTVGGYGYTF. CDR3 in DNA: TGCGCCAGCAGCTCCGGGACAGTTGGAGGCTATGGCTACACCTTC.

This clone was picked up one time. The rearrangement joins TRBV6-6 to TRBJ2-2; 8 nucleotides agree with TRBD1. Germline assignment: CDR1 MNHNY and CDR2 SVGAGI (reference sequence). The junction had 14 bases not matched to a gene; V was cut back by 6 bases and J by 11 bases. The CDR3 runs to 15 residues. DNA of the CDR3: TGTGCCAGCAGGCCCCGGACAGGGATCGGCGACGAGCTGTTTTTT. This sequence encodes CASRPRTGIGDELFF.

The genes are TRBV5-8 and TRBJ2-5; possibly TRBD1 for D (5 bases). This CDR3 is built from 15 residues. Germline V lookup: CDR1 SGHTS, CDR2 YDEGEE. Trimming cost V 0 bases and J 1 base, with 10 bases left between them. This CDR3 is CASSLADRGQETQYF. The CDR3 DNA follows: TGTGCCAGCAGCTTGGCCGATAGGGGCCAAGAGACCCAGTACTTC.

The chain has TRBV4-3 and TRBJ1-2, with D perhaps TRBD1 (5 bases). The germline V and J ends were trimmed by 4 bases and 2 bases, with 14 bases remaining between them. Germline-derived CDR1 and CDR2 are LGHNA and YSLEER. The CDR3 contains 15 residues. CDR3 protein: CASSLETAANYGYTF. In DNA form, the CDR3 reads TGCGCCAGCAGCCTTGAGACAGCAGCCAACTATGGCTACACCTTC.

The V call is TRBV28, the J call TRBJ1-2; D may be TRBD1 (5 bases). Trimming stripped 5 bases from V and 0 bases from J, with 13 bases between. The germline gives CDR1 MDHEN, CDR2 SYDVKM. The CDR3 is 15 residues long. The CDR3 loop is CASSPVGTANYGYTF. CDR3 in DNA: TGTGCCAGCAGTCCGGTGGGGACCGCTAACTATGGCTACACCTTC.

The V call is TRBV25-1, the J call TRBJ1-6, with 8 bases that match TRBD1. V gave up 2 bases and J gave up 7 bases; unmatched junction bases: 4. This CDR3 has 15 residues. The germline gives CDR1 MGHDK, CDR2 SYGVNS. CDR3 in amino acids: CASSEGQGGNSPLHF. In nucleotides, the CDR3 is TGTGCCAGCAGTGAAGGACAGGGAGGCAATTCACCCCTCCACTTT.

This clone was picked up a small number of times. The genes are TRBV30 and TRBJ1-1; 8 bases line up with TRBD1. The CDR3 contains 14 residues. V lost 2 bases and J lost 4; bases outside the gene matches: 6. Germline V CDR1 and CDR2: GTSNPN, SVGIG (reference sequence). As DNA, the CDR3 is TGTGCCTGGAGTCTCGGACAGGGAATCACTGAAGCTTTCTTT. Translation: CAWSLGQGITEAFF. Complete variable domain (other parts from reference TRBV30 and TRBJ1-1): SQTIHQWPATLVQPVGSPLSLECTVEGTSNPNLYWYRQAAGRGLQLLFYSVGIGQISSEVPQNLSASRPQDRQFILSSKKLLLSDSGFYLCAWSLGQGITEAFFGQGTRLTVV.

This chain joins TRBV6-5 and TRBJ2-5, with TRBD2 as a possible D gene (6 bases). Near its end, the DNA agrees better with TRBJ2-7, so the J call may be wrong. The CDR3 has 15 residues. Germline CDR1 and CDR2: MNHEY and SVGAGI. The CDR3 coding sequence is TGTGCCAGCACGACACGGCGGGGTAGCTCCTACGAGCAGTACTTC. This codes for CASTTRRGSSYEQYF.

This clone was detected once. The chain recombines TRBV6-1 with TRBJ1-6; D is possibly TRBD1 (6 bases). Germline assignment: CDR1 MNHNS and CDR2 SASEGT. This CDR3 spans 15 amino acids. With 2 bases removed from V and 9 bases from J, the gap between germline ends came to 14 bases. For the CDR3, the DNA is TGTGCCAGCAGTGAACTGGGGTTACAGGGTTCACCCCTCCACTTT. Translated: CASSELGLQGSPLHF.

This rearrangement joins TRBV5-4 to TRBJ2-1, with TRBD2 matching 8 bases. The CDR3 is made up of 15 amino acids. V gave up 2 bases and J gave up 5 bases; unmatched junction bases: 6. Germline CDR1 SGHNT, CDR2 YYREEE (reference sequence). The CDR3, as DNA: TGTGCCAGCAGCTTTAGCGGGGTGGGGCACAATGAGCAGTTCTTC. Encoded protein: CASSFSGVGHNEQFF.